These 30 T cell receptor beta chains share one sample of origin, sequenced in a study of patients and donors after allogeneic stem cell transplantation. TCRdb re-analysed the RT-PCR reads in MiXCR, keeping a single row per CDR3 protein. The sample has hundreds of distinct CDR3 sequences, about 1.3% seen once. Input material: blood, either unsorted or a sorted T cell fraction (not recorded which). Every receptor here comes from a human donor who was either an allogeneic HSCT recipient or a stem cell or donor lymphocyte infusion donor (not recorded which). It is not recorded whose cells these are; they may come from a transplant donor.

This clonotype is labeled as medium-sized. This sequence joins TRBV2 and TRBJ1-3, with D uncertain. The germline V and J ends were trimmed by 6 bases and 4 bases, with 4 bases remaining between them. CDR1 is SNHLY, CDR2 FYNNEI, per germline. This CDR3 is built from 11 residues. In DNA, the CDR3 is TGTGCCAGCAGCCCCGGAAACACCATATATTTT. Translated: CASSPGNTIYF.

This clonotype is deemed large. CDR3 sequence: CASKGQGAPGELFF. The CDR3 nucleotides are TGTGCCAGCAAGGGACAGGGTGCCCCCGGGGAGCTGTTTTTT. The chain joins TRBV5-6 to TRBJ2-2, with 9 positions matching TRBD1. V trimming: 6 bases; J trimming: 6 bases; junction bases outside the gene matches: 6. CDR1 is SGHDT, CDR2 YYEEEE, per germline. This CDR3 has 14 residues.

By sample fraction, this clonotype is hyperexpanded. V usage is TRBV7-2 and J usage is TRBJ2-3, with D maybe TRBD2 (5 bases). The CDR3 runs 14 residues. Trimming removed 5 bases at V and 0 bases at J, with 9 bases between. CDR1 and CDR2 from the germline V gene are SGHTA and FQGNSA. For the CDR3, the DNA is TGTGCCAGCAGCGGGCTAGCAAGCACAGATACGCAGTATTTT. It yields the protein CASSGLASTDTQYF. The full variable domain, in which reference TRBV7-2 and TRBJ2-3 provide the parts outside the CDR3, is GAGVSQSPSNKVTEKGKDVELRCDPISGHTALYWYRQSLGQGLEFLIYFQGNSAPDKSGLPSDRFSAERTGGSVSTLTIQRTQQEDSAVYLCASSGLASTDTQYFGPGTRLTVL.

Within the sample, this clonotype is large. The chain uses TRBV29-1 and TRBJ1-2, with D possibly TRBD1 on 6 matching bases. V was trimmed by 4 bases and J by 0 bases, leaving 9 bases between them. Germline V gene data show CDR1 as SQVTM and CDR2 as ANQGSEA. The CDR3 runs 13 residues. CDR3 sequence reads: CSVVDRPNYGYTF. CDR3 bases: TGCAGCGTTGTCGACAGGCCTAACTATGGCTACACCTTC.

This clonotype is termed medium-sized. This chain connects TRBV6-2 or TRBV6-3 to TRBJ2-1, with D hard to call. The germline gives CDR1 MNHEY, CDR2 SVGEGT. This CDR3 contains 12 residues. V dropped 6 bases and J dropped 1 base, with 4 bases sitting between them. The CDR3 loop reads CASSQSYNEQFF. The CDR3 nucleotides read TGTGCCAGCAGCCAGTCCTACAATGAGCAGTTCTTC.

This clonotype is labeled as medium-sized. The CDR3 coding sequence is TGCAGCGTTACAGTCACTGAAGCTTTCTTT. Translating it yields CSVTVTEAFF. V is TRBV29-1 and J is TRBJ1-1, with D unresolved. The CDR3 runs to 10 residues. With 5 bases removed from V and 4 bases from J, the gap between germline ends came to 5 bases. CDR1 is SQVTM and CDR2 is ANQGSEA in the germline V gene. The entire variable domain, with the rest obtained from reference TRBV29-1 and TRBJ1-1, is as follows: SAVISQKPSRDICQRGTSLTIQCQVDSQVTMMFWYRQQPGQSLTLIATANQGSEATYESGFVIDKFPISRPNLTFSTLTVSNMSPEDSSIYLCSVTVTEAFFGQGTRLTVV.

By proportion, this clonotype is large. The chain links TRBV11-2 to TRBJ2-1; 10 positions match TRBD2. V was pared by 5 bases and J by 2 bases, with 6 bases of the junction left unmatched. Germline CDR1 SGHAT, CDR2 FQNNGV. This CDR3 contains 16 residues. The CDR3 DNA is TGTGCCAGCAGCCCCAGACTAGCGGGCGCCTACAATGAGCAGTTCTTC. Translated, it gives CASSPRLAGAYNEQFF.

This clonotype is medium-sized within its sample. V and J are TRBV7-2 and TRBJ2-7; 7 nucleotides agree with TRBD1. The CDR3 covers 14 residues. The germline V gene has CDR1 SGHTA and CDR2 FQGNSA. V shed 1 base, J shed 6 bases, and the junction held 6 bases outside the gene matches. The CDR3 bases are TGTGCCAGCAGCTTAGAGGGGGCGCTGGCCGAGCAGTACTTC. This codes for CASSLEGALAEQYF.

By sample share, this clonotype is medium-sized. The chain combines TRBV5-4 with TRBJ2-1; TRBD1 matches 9 bases. Germline V lookup: CDR1 SGHNT, CDR2 YYREEE (reference sequence). V lost 4 bases to trimming and J lost 4 bases; unmatched junction nucleotides: 9. The CDR3 runs 16 residues. The CDR3 nucleotides read TGTGCCAGCAGCCCCCCCGGGACAGGGATATACAATGAGCAGTTCTTC. This sequence encodes CASSPPGTGIYNEQFF.

The V call is TRBV6-4, the J call TRBJ2-7; unclear D gene. Trimming left V 0 bases short and J 7 bases short, with 10 bases between. This CDR3 spans 13 amino acids. Germline V gene lookup returns CDR1 MRHNA and CDR2 SNTAGT. The CDR3 DNA reads TGTGCCAGCAGTGACTCCCCTCAGAAAGAGCAGTACTTC. Protein: CASSDSPQKEQYF.

This clonotype counts as medium-sized. This chain links TRBV13 with TRBJ2-7; TRBD1 aligns across 7 bases. The CDR3 is 14 residues long. Germline assignment: CDR1 PRHDT and CDR2 FYEKMQ (reference sequence). V lost 1 base, J lost 3 bases, and 3 bases stayed unmatched. CDR3 DNA sequence: TGTGCCAGCAGCTTAGACAGGGGAAGCTACGAGCAGTACTTC. It encodes CASSLDRGSYEQYF. The full variable domain, with the rest looked up from reference TRBV13 and TRBJ2-7, is AAGVIQSPRHLIKEKRETATLKCYPIPRHDTVYWYQQGPGQDPQFLISFYEKMQSDKGSIPDRFSAQQFSDYHSELNMSSLELGDSALYFCASSLDRGSYEQYFGPGTRLTVT.

This clonotype was counted only a few times. This chain connects TRBV6-6 to TRBJ2-1, with TRBD2 as a possible D gene (5 bases). The germline CDR1 and CDR2 sequences are MNHNY and SVGAGI (reference sequence). V was pared by 7 bases and J by 6 bases, with 22 bases between. The CDR3 extends over 16 amino acids. CDR3 region: CASTIIASSAGNEQFF. The CDR3 coding sequence is TGTGCCAGCACCATAATAGCGAGTTCCGCGGGCAATGAGCAGTTCTTC.

Within the sample, this clonotype is large. V usage is TRBV12-3 or TRBV12-4 and J usage is TRBJ1-1; D call uncertain. The V end lost 1 base, the J end lost 6 bases, and 9 bases lay between the germline ends. This CDR3 region has 13 residues. CDR3 loop: CASSLGFGSEAFF. The CDR3 coding sequence is TGTGCCAGCAGTTTAGGTTTCGGGTCTGAAGCTTTCTTT.

Relative to its sample, this clonotype is large. The rearrangement links TRBV5-6 to TRBJ2-7; D uncertain. Trimming left V 0 bases short and J 6 bases short, with 13 bases between. The CDR3 spans 14 residues. Germline CDR1 and CDR2: SGHDT and YYEEEE. The CDR3: CASSLGSGIVEQYF. The DNA of the CDR3 is TGTGCCAGCAGCTTGGGGTCTGGGATCGTCGAGCAGTACTTC.

There are a few counts of this clonotype. J is TRBJ2-7 and V is TRBV27; D ambiguous. Germline values: CDR1 MNHEY, CDR2 SMNVEV (reference sequence). The CDR3 is 13 amino acids. Trimming pared 1 base from V and 3 bases from J, leaving 7 bases between. CDR3 nucleotides: TGTGCCAGCAGTTTATTTGGCGGCTACGAGCAGTACTTC. This translates into CASSLFGGYEQYF.

This clonotype is categorized as medium-sized. The chain carries TRBV7-3 and TRBJ1-2, with no clear D. V was clipped by 3 bases and J by 8 bases, with 16 bases between them. CDR1 is SGHTA and CDR2 is FQGTGA in the germline V gene. This CDR3 contains 14 residues. CDR3 region: CASSFGEPSGGYTF. CDR3 nucleotides: TGTGCCAGCAGCTTTGGGGAGCCCAGCGGGGGCTACACCTTC. The full variable domain, with the rest looked up from reference TRBV7-3 and TRBJ1-2, is GAGVSQTPSNKVTEKGKYVELRCDPISGHTALYWYRQSLGQGPEFLIYFQGTGAADDSGLPNDRFFAVRPEGSVSTLKIQRTERGDSAVYLCASSFGEPSGGYTFGSGTRLTVV.

This clonotype was seen more than once but under ten times. V usage is TRBV3-1 and J usage is TRBJ2-1; tentative D call: TRBD1 (5 bases). CDR1 and CDR2 from the germline V gene are LGHDT and YNNKEL (reference sequence). CDR3 length: 12 amino acids. The V and J ends lost 3 bases and 9 bases respectively, with 9 bases between them. The CDR3 nucleotides read TGTGCCAGCAGCCAGGGGCTAACTGAGCAGTTCTTC. Its translation: CASSQGLTEQFF.

This clonotype is large within its sample. An end of the junction differs from the germline gene, which may be a read error. The chain recombines TRBV27 with TRBJ2-1, with D perhaps given as TRBD1 or TRBD2 (6 bases each). Germline V gives CDR1 MNHEY, CDR2 SMNVEV (reference sequence). CDR3 length equals 15 residues. CDR3 in amino acids: CASSRGGYFYIEQFF. The CDR3 DNA reads TGTGCCAGCAGCCGAGGGGGGTACTTCTACATTGAGCAGTTCTTC.

This chain links TRBV5-1 with TRBJ2-2, with 9 bases fitting TRBD2. The V gene's germline CDR1 is SGHRS and CDR2 YFSETQ. V dropped 2 bases and J dropped 3; count of bases not matched to a gene: 11. This CDR3 spans 18 amino acids. Written as DNA, the CDR3 is TGCGCCAGCAGCTTAAGATTTCCGCCTAGCGGGGACACCGGGGAGCTGTTTTTT. This translates into CASSLRFPPSGDTGELFF. Full variable domain (remainder filled in from reference TRBV5-1 and TRBJ2-2): KAGVTQTPRYLIKTRGQQVTLSCSPISGHRSVSWYQQTPGQGLQFLFEYFSETQRNKGNFPGRFSGRQFSNSRSEMNVSTLELGDSALYLCASSLRFPPSGDTGELFFGEGSRLTVL.

This clonotype is categorized as medium-sized. The gene calls are TRBV5-4 and TRBJ2-7, with TRBD2 as a possible D gene (5 bases). The CDR3 consists of 13 residues. The V gene lost 5 bases and the J gene lost 4 bases, with 13 bases spanning the gap. Germline CDR1 is SGHNT and CDR2 is YYREEE (reference sequence). The CDR3 is CASSKRGAYEQYF. The CDR3 DNA follows: TGTGCCAGCAGTAAACGGGGTGCGTACGAGCAGTACTTC.

This clonotype is termed medium-sized. The V and J genes are TRBV30 and TRBJ2-7; D unresolved. Germline lookup yields CDR1 GTSNPN and CDR2 SVGIG (reference sequence). V was cut by 0 bases and J by 2 bases, with 8 bases left in between. This CDR3 region has 13 residues. CDR3 loop: CAWSVQDAYEQYF. The DNA of the CDR3 is TGTGCCTGGAGTGTACAAGACGCCTACGAGCAGTACTTC.

Judged by abundance, this clonotype is medium-sized. CDR3 residues: CASSIASGDEQYF. CDR3 DNA sequence: TGTGCCAGTAGTATAGCCTCAGGGGACGAGCAGTACTTC. The V call is TRBV19, the J call TRBJ2-7, with D possibly being TRBD1 (6 bases). Between the trimmed V and J ends, which lost 1 base and 5 bases, there was a span of 9 bases. CDR1 LNHDA and CDR2 SQIVND come from the germline V gene (reference sequence). The CDR3 has 13 residues. The entire variable domain, with the rest obtained from reference TRBV19 and TRBJ2-7, is as follows: DGGITQSPKYLFRKEGQNVTLSCEQNLNHDAMYWYRQDPGQGLRLIYYSQIVNDFQKGDIAEGYSVSREKKESFPLTVTSAQKNPTAFYLCASSIASGDEQYFGPGTRLTVT.

In its sample, this clonotype is medium-sized (0.01 to 0.1%). The gene calls are TRBV9 and TRBJ1-5; D remains ambiguous. Germline V gene sequence: CDR1 SGDLS, CDR2 YYNGEE. V lost 0 bases and J 7 bases, leaving 8 bases between the germline ends. There are 13 residues in the CDR3. The CDR3 loop is CASSVASGQPQHF. In DNA, the CDR3 is TGTGCCAGCAGCGTAGCGTCCGGGCAGCCCCAGCATTTT.

Judged by abundance, this clonotype is medium-sized. The chain joins TRBV7-9 to TRBJ2-7; D call uncertain. CDR1 and CDR2 from the germline V gene are SEHNR and FQNEAQ (reference sequence). The CDR3 has 13 residues. Deletions cut 0 bases from V and 3 bases from J, with 6 bases between. In DNA, the CDR3 is TGTGCCAGCAGCTTAGCGGAGAGCTACGAGCAGTACTTC. Protein sequence: CASSLAESYEQYF.

This clonotype is judged large. The chain links TRBV27 to TRBJ2-1; D is undetermined. This CDR3 has 14 residues. Germline-derived CDR1 and CDR2 are MNHEY and SMNVEV (reference sequence). The V end was cut by 4 bases, the J end by 0 bases, with 7 bases between. CDR3 sequence: CASSWRTSYNEQFF. Here the CDR3 DNA reads TGTGCCAGCAGTTGGAGAACCTCCTACAATGAGCAGTTCTTC.

Relative to its sample, this clonotype is large. The chain is built from TRBV11-2 and TRBJ2-1, with 7 bases fitting TRBD1. Losses at the gene ends were 4 bases for V and 5 bases for J; bases not matched to a gene: 14. Germline V gene lookup returns CDR1 SGHAT and CDR2 FQNNGV. The CDR3 has 17 amino acids. The CDR3 here is CASSSPKDRALDNEQFF. The DNA for the CDR3 is TGTGCCAGCAGCTCACCTAAAGACAGGGCCCTTGACAATGAGCAGTTCTTC.

By share of the sample, this clonotype is medium-sized. This chain connects TRBV27 to TRBJ2-7; a possible D gene is TRBD1 (6 bases). CDR3 length: 14 amino acids. V lost 1 base, J lost 3 bases, and 10 bases lay in between. From germline, CDR1 is MNHEY and CDR2 SMNVEV (reference sequence). As DNA, the CDR3 is TGTGCCAGCAGTTTATGGCAGGGGAGCTACGAGCAGTACTTC. It yields the protein CASSLWQGSYEQYF.

This clonotype was counted a few times. This chain connects TRBV4-2 to TRBJ2-1; D is unclear. The V gene lost 0 bases and the J gene lost 10 bases, with 7 bases spanning the gap. The germline V gene encodes CDR1 LGHNA and CDR2 YNFKEQ. This CDR3 region has 12 residues. The CDR3 DNA reads as TGTGCCAGCAGCCAAGATCGTTGGGAGCAGTTCTTC. Translating it yields CASSQDRWEQFF.

This clonotype rates as medium-sized. V gene TRBV2 combines with J gene TRBJ2-7; D is uncertain. The CDR3 loop spans 14 amino acids. Trimming cost V 4 bases and J 3 bases, with 13 bases left between them. Germline V gene lookup returns CDR1 SNHLY and CDR2 FYNNEI. The CDR3 region is CASSVYGDGYEQYF. Written as DNA, the CDR3 is TGTGCCAGCAGTGTATATGGAGATGGCTACGAGCAGTACTTC.

By frequency in the sample, this clonotype is large. The J gene is TRBJ2-1, the V gene TRBV11-3; no reliable D call. CDR3 length: 14 residues. Germline V gene data show CDR1 as SGHNT and CDR2 as YENEEA. V lost 4 bases, J lost 6 bases, and 13 bases lay in between. The CDR3 nucleotides read TGTGCCAGCAGCTCAACAGCGAGTCCCAATGAGCAGTTCTTC. Its translation: CASSSTASPNEQFF.